These 24 T cell receptor beta chains were all obtained from the same sample, sequenced in a study of cytomegalovirus exposure and HLA in healthy donors. The method was immunoSEQ multiplex PCR; TCRdb's version includes in-frame clones alone and lacks a portion of them. The sample holds under 200,000 clones, approximately 87% seen once. Sample: PBMCs. These receptors were collected from a woman aged 25 to 39 in good health and CMV-seronegative.

This rearrangement joins TRBV28 to TRBJ1-5, with 10 bases lining up with TRBD1. Germline values: CDR1 MDHEN, CDR2 SYDVKM. Germline trimming cut 9 bases from V and 6 bases from J; bases unmatched to any gene: 11. CDR3 length equals 15 residues. The CDR3 is CASQPRDRGPQPQHF. The DNA for the CDR3 is TGTGCCAGTCAACCTCGGGACAGGGGACCTCAGCCCCAGCATTTT.

The chain combines TRBV15 with TRBJ2-7, with a weak D call TRBD1 (7 bases). Trimming left V 1 base short and J 7 bases short, with 32 bases between. Germline-derived CDR1 and CDR2 are LNHNV and YYDKDF (reference sequence). The CDR3 contains 20 residues. The chain's CDR3 is CATSRGPGGPSAGATGEQYF. The DNA of the CDR3 is TGTGCCACCAGCAGAGGCCCAGGGGGGCCTTCGGCGGGTGCAACGGGGGAGCAGTACTTC.

This chain connects TRBV5-6 to TRBJ1-1; D remains unclear. Trimming removed 0 bases at V and 3 bases at J, with 18 bases between. Germline CDR1 and CDR2: SGHDT and YYEEEE. This CDR3 has 17 amino acids. CDR3 in DNA: TGTGCCAGCAGCTTGGGGGAGGTGAGACGGGCCGACACTGAAGCTTTCTTT. It encodes CASSLGEVRRADTEAFF.

The genes are TRBV4-2 and TRBJ2-6, with TRBD1 matching 12 bases. The CDR3 sequence is 20 residues long. After removal of 0 bases from V and 0 bases from J, the junction contained 6 bases not matched to a gene. Germline V lookup: CDR1 LGHNA, CDR2 YNFKEQ. CDR3 sequence reads: CASSQESRDRGPSGANVLTF. CDR3 DNA sequence: TGTGCCAGCAGCCAAGAATCCCGGGACAGGGGGCCCTCTGGGGCCAACGTCCTGACTTTC.

This clone was seen a handful of times. The genes are TRBV7-9 and TRBJ1-2; D may be TRBD1 (5 bases). From germline, CDR1 is SEHNR and CDR2 FQNEAQ (reference sequence). The CDR3 sequence is 11 residues long. V gave up 8 bases and J gave up 11 bases, with 15 bases separating them. The CDR3 region has the DNA TGTGCCAGCGGGGGAGGAACACGATACACCTTC. Amino acids: CASGGGTRYTF.

This clone occurred a few times. V and J are TRBV7-2 and TRBJ2-2; D call uncertain. The germline V gene encodes CDR1 SGHTA and CDR2 FQGNSA. The CDR3 contains 14 residues. V was trimmed by 6 bases and J by 0 bases, leaving 8 bases between them. The CDR3 bases are TGTGCCAGCAGTCCCGCACCGAACACCGGGGAGCTGTTTTTT. Translation: CASSPAPNTGELFF.

In the case of this clone: One end of the junction is discordant with germline, which a read error may explain. This sequence joins TRBV6-1 and TRBJ1-5, with 8 bases fitting TRBD1. Germline CDR1 and CDR2: MNHNS and SASEGT. CDR3 size: 13 residues. CDR3 nucleotides: TGTGCCAGCAGTGAAGGGACAGGGACTATCTTGTATTTT. Translation: CASSEGTGTILYF.

CDR3 nucleotide sequence: TGTGCCAGCAGCTCACCCCGGGGGGGTGCCAAAAACATTCAGTACTTC. It specifies CASSSPRGGAKNIQYF. The chain combines TRBV7-2 with TRBJ2-4, with 8 bases matching TRBD2. The J segment lost 1 base and the V segment lost 4 bases, leaving 6 bases of the junction unmatched. Germline V gene lookup returns CDR1 SGHTA and CDR2 FQGNSA. This CDR3 spans 16 amino acids.

The chain's CDR3 is CASGAGSTQYF. The DNA of the CDR3 is TGTGCTAGTGGTGCAGGGTCAACGCAGTATTTT. This chain connects TRBV12-5 to TRBJ2-3; D perhaps matches TRBD1 (5 bases). V lost 5 bases and J 9 bases, leaving 9 bases between the germline ends. CDR3 length: 11 residues. Germline V lookup: CDR1 LGHNT, CDR2 FRNRAP.

A single count supports this clone. The chain has TRBV15 and TRBJ1-2; 7 bases fit TRBD1. With 5 bases clipped from V and 3 bases from J, the junction kept 6 bases outside the gene matches. The V gene's germline CDR1 is LNHNV and CDR2 YYDKDF (reference sequence). The CDR3 consists of 14 residues. CDR3 in DNA: TGTGCCACCAGCCCAGGACAGGAGTACTATGGCTACACCTTC. Translation gives CATSPGQEYYGYTF. Full variable domain (outside the CDR3, taken from reference TRBV15 and TRBJ1-2): DAMVIQNPRYQVTQFGKPVTLSCSQTLNHNVMYWYQQKSSQAPKLLFHYYDKDFNNEADTPDNFQSRRPNTSFCFLDIRSPGLGDTAMYLCATSPGQEYYGYTFGSGTRLTVV.

Written as DNA, the CDR3 is TGTGCCAGCAGCTCGGGACTAGTGACCTACGAGCAGTACTTC. This sequence encodes CASSSGLVTYEQYF. The V call is TRBV7-2, the J call TRBJ2-7; 8 bases fit TRBD2. The CDR3 covers 14 residues. Trimming removed 4 bases from V and 2 bases from J; junction bases left unmatched: 4. Germline V gene data show CDR1 as SGHTA and CDR2 as FQGNSA.

The chain carries TRBV9 and TRBJ2-7; D gene uncertain. CDR3 length: 15 residues. The V and J ends lost 4 bases and 3 bases respectively, with 17 bases between them. Germline CDR1 reads SGDLS; CDR2 reads YYNGEE. The CDR3 protein is CASSLHPDGIYEQYF. CDR3 DNA: TGTGCCAGCAGCTTACATCCAGACGGAATCTACGAGCAGTACTTC.

CDR3: CSVAKGPSYEQYF. DNA of the CDR3: TGCAGCGTTGCGAAGGGGCCTTCCTACGAGCAGTACTTC. The chain has TRBV29-1 and TRBJ2-7, with D maybe TRBD1 (5 bases). Per the germline V gene, CDR1 is SQVTM and CDR2 is ANQGSEA. Trimming shortened V by 4 bases and J by 1 base, and 11 bases separated the two germline ends. The CDR3 is made up of 13 amino acids.

The chain recombines TRBV7-8 with TRBJ2-1; 10 bases are a match to TRBD2. CDR1 and CDR2 from the germline V gene are SGHVS and FQNEAQ. V dropped 3 bases and J dropped 3; count of bases not matched to a gene: 5. The CDR3 runs 16 residues. CDR3 in DNA: TGTGCCAGCAGCTTTCCAGCGGGGGGGCTCTACAATGAGCAGTTCTTC. Residues: CASSFPAGGLYNEQFF.

V gene TRBV18 combines with J gene TRBJ2-5; D call uncertain. This CDR3 has 11 amino acids. Germline CDR1 is KGHSH and CDR2 is LQKENI. Trimming took off 3 bases at V and 5 bases at J, with 4 bases between the two ends. The CDR3 spells CASSPGETQYF. Written as DNA, the CDR3 is TGTGCCAGCTCACCGGGGGAGACCCAGTACTTC.

The chain uses TRBV7-2 and TRBJ1-3, with D unclear. V shed 3 bases and J shed 2 bases, with 14 bases lying between them. Germline V lookup: CDR1 SGHTA, CDR2 FQGNSA. The CDR3 covers 16 residues. The CDR3 sequence: CASSFRPQSAGNTIYF. In DNA form, the CDR3 reads TGTGCCAGCAGCTTCCGGCCCCAATCCGCTGGAAACACCATATATTTT.

J is TRBJ1-1 and V is TRBV6-4; unclear D gene. V lost 7 bases and J 0 bases, leaving 12 bases between the germline ends. This CDR3 is built from 14 residues. From germline, CDR1 is MRHNA and CDR2 SNTAGT. CDR3 DNA: TGTGCCAGCAAAGTTATGGCCCTGAACACTGAAGCTTTCTTT. It codes for CASKVMALNTEAFF.

The rearrangement links TRBV9 to TRBJ1-4, with D possibly matching TRBD1 (6 bases). Germline-derived CDR1 and CDR2 are SGDLS and YYNGEE. This CDR3 contains 13 residues. Trimming removed 4 bases at V and 10 bases at J, with 14 bases between. The CDR3 DNA reads TGTGCCAGCAGCACAAAGGGGGTCGGAAAACTGTTTTTT. This sequence encodes CASSTKGVGKLFF.

The rearrangement joins TRBV9 to TRBJ1-5, with D maybe TRBD1 (5 bases). V was shortened by 0 bases and J by 6 bases, with 13 bases between the two germline ends. Germline values: CDR1 SGDLS, CDR2 YYNGEE. The CDR3 covers 15 residues. CDR3 sequence reads: CASSVEGRVSQPQHF. In DNA, the CDR3 is TGTGCCAGCAGCGTAGAGGGCAGGGTCAGTCAGCCCCAGCATTTT.

This rearrangement joins TRBV4-3 to TRBJ2-2, with D uncertain. Germline CDR1 and CDR2: LGHNA and YSLEER. The V end lost 1 base, the J end lost 1 base, and 7 bases lay between the germline ends. This CDR3 region has 15 residues. The CDR3 loop reads CASSQVSGNTGELFF. CDR3 DNA: TGCGCCAGCAGCCAAGTTTCAGGGAACACCGGGGAGCTGTTTTTT.

The rearrangement uses TRBV2 and TRBJ1-5, with D unresolved. Germline V gene sequence: CDR1 SNHLY, CDR2 FYNNEI. Deletions cut 3 bases from V and 2 bases from J, with 11 bases between. The CDR3 extends over 15 amino acids. The CDR3 region is CASSEAVRGNQPQHF. The CDR3 nucleotides read TGTGCCAGCAGTGAGGCTGTTAGAGGCAATCAGCCCCAGCATTTT. Full variable domain (remainder filled in from reference TRBV2 and TRBJ1-5): EPEVTQTPSHQVTQMGQEVILRCVPISNHLYFYWYRQILGQKVEFLVSFYNNEISEKSEIFDDQFSVERPDGSNFTLKIRSTKLEDSAMYFCASSEAVRGNQPQHFGDGTRLSIL.

CDR3 amino acids: CASSMTGSVGTGELFF. In nucleotides, the CDR3 is TGTGCCAGCAGCATGACAGGGTCCGTAGGGACCGGGGAGCTGTTTTTT. The genes are TRBV11-3 and TRBJ2-2; TRBD1 matches 7 bases. The germline V gene encodes CDR1 SGHNT and CDR2 YENEEA. V gave up 5 bases and J gave up 5 bases; unmatched junction bases: 11. The CDR3 spans 16 residues.

The chain is built from TRBV2 and TRBJ2-3; 16 bases are a match to TRBD2. With 5 bases clipped from V and 0 bases from J, the junction kept 5 bases outside the gene matches. This CDR3 is built from 18 residues. The germline V gene encodes CDR1 SNHLY and CDR2 FYNNEI. The CDR3 sequence: CASSKGLAGGASTDTQYF. CDR3 DNA sequence: TGTGCCAGCAGTAAGGGACTAGCGGGGGGGGCTAGCACAGATACGCAGTATTTT.

The DNA of the CDR3 is TGTGCCAGCAGCCCTAGCGGGAGTGTGGGAGATACGCAGTATTTT. Translation gives CASSPSGSVGDTQYF. This rearrangement joins TRBV5-4 to TRBJ2-3, with 10 bases lining up with TRBD2. With 4 bases clipped from V and 5 bases from J, the junction kept 7 bases outside the gene matches. Germline assignment: CDR1 SGHNT and CDR2 YYREEE (reference sequence). The CDR3 loop spans 15 amino acids.